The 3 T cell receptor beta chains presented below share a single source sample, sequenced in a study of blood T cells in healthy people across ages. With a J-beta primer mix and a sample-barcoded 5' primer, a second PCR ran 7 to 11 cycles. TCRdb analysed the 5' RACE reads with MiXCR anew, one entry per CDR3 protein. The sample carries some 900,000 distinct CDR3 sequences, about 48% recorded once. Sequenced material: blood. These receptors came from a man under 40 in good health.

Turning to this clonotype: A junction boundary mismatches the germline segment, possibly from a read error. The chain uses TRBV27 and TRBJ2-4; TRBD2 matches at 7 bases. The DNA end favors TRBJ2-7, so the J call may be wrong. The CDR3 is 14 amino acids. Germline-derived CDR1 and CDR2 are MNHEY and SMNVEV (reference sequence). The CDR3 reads CAGSPWGGDNEQYF. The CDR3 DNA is TGTGCCGGCAGCCCCTGGGGGGGAGACAACGAGCAGTACTTC.

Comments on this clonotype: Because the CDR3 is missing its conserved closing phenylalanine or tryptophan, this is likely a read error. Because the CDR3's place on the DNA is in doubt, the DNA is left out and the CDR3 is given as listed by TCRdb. The CDR3 sequence: CASSFLAGGPADMEYS. This chain joins TRBV12-3 or TRBV12-4 and TRBJ2-3; the table's D call, TRBD2, was not checked against the DNA. 16 amino acids form the CDR3, both terminal residues included.

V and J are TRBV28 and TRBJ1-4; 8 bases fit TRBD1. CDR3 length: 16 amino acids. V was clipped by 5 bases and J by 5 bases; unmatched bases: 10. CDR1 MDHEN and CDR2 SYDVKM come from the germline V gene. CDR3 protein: CASSQTPTGENEKLFF. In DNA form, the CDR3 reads TGTGCCAGCAGTCAAACACCGACAGGGGAGAATGAAAAACTGTTTTTT. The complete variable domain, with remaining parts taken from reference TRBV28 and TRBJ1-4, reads DVKVTQSSRYLVKRTGEKVFLECVQDMDHENMFWYRQDPGLGLRLIYFSYDVKMKEKGDIPEGYSVSREKKERFSLILESASTNQTSMYLCASSQTPTGENEKLFFGSGTQLSVL.